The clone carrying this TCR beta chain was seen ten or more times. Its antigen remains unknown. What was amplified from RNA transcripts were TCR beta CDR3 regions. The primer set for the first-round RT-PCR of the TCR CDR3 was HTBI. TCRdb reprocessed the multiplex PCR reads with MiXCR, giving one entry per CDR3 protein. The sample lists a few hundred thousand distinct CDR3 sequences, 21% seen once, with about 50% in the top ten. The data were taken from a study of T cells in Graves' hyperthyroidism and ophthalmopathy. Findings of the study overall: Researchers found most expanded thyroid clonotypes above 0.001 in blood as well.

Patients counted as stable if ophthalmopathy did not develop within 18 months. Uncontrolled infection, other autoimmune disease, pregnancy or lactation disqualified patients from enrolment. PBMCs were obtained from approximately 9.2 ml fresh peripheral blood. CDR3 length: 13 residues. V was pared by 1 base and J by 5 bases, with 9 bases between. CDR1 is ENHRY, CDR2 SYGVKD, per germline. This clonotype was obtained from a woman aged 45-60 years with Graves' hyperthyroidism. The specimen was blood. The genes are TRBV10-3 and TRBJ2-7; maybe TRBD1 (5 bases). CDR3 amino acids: CAISELGRDEQYF. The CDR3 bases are TGTGCCATCAGTGAGTTGGGGCGCGACGAGCAGTACTTC.